This TCR beta chain was profiled in a study of blood T cell repertoires in COVID-19. Clones were sequenced by immunoSEQ multiplex PCR, and TCRdb holds only the in-frame ones, with some missing. The sample records approximately 200,000 clones, approximately 88% being singletons. Germline assignment: CDR1 WNHNN and CDR2 SYGVQD (reference sequence). This CDR3 is built from 8 residues. What was sequenced was peripheral blood. This clonotype was obtained from a woman aged 25 to 45 with acute or convalescent COVID-19. The rearrangement links TRBV10-1 to TRBJ2-5; D is unclear. CDR3 coding DNA: TGCCGGCAAGAGACCCAGTACTTC. It translates to CRQETQYF.